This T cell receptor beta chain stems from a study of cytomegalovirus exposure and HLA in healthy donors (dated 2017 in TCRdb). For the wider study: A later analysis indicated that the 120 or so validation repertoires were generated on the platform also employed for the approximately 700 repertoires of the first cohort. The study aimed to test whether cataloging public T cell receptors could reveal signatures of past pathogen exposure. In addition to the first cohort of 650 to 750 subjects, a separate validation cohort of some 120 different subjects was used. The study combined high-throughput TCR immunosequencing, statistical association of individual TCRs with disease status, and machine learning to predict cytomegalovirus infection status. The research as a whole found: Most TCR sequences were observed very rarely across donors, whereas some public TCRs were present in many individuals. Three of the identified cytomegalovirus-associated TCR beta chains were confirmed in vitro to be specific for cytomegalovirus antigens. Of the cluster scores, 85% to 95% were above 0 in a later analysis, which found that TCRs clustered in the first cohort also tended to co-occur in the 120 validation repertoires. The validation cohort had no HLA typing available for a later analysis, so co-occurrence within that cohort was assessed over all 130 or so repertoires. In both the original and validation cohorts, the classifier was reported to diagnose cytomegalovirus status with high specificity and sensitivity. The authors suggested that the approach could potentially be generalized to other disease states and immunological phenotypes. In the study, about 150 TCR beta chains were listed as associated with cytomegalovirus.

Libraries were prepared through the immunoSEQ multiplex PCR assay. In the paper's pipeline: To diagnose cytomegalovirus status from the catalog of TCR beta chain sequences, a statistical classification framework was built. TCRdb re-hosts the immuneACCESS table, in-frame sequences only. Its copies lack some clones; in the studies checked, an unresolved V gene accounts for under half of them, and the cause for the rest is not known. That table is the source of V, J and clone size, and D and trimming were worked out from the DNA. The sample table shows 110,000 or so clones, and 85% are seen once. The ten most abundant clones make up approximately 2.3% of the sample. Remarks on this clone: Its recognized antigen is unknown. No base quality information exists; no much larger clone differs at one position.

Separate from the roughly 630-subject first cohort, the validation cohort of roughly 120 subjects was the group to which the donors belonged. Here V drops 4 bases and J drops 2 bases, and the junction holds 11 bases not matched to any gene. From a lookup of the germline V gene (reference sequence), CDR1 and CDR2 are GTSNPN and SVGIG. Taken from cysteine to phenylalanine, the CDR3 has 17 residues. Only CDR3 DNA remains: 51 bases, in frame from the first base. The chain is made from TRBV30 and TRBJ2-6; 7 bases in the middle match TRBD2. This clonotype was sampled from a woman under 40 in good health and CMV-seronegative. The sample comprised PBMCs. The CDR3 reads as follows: CAWNDLIGRAGANVLTF. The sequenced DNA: TGTGCCTGGAACGACCTCATAGGGAGGGCTGGGGCCAACGTCCTGACTTTC.